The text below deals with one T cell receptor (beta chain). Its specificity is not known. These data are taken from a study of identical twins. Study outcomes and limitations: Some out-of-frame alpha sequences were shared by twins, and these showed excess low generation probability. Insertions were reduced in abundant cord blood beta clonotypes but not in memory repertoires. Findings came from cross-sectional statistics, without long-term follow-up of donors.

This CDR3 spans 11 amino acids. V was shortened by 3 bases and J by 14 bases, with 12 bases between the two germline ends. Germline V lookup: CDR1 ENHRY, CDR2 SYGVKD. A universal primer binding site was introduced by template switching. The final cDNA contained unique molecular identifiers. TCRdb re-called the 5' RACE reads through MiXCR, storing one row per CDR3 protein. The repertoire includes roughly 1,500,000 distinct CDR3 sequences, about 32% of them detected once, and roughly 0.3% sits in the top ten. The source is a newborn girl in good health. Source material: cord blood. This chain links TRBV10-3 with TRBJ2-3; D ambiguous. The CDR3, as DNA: TGTGCCATCAGTGAAAACGGCCGAGTGTATTTT. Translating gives CAISENGRVYF.